The entry below describes one TCR beta chain. The antigen is unknown. The CDR3 sequence is 14 residues long. Germline V gives CDR1 LNHDA, CDR2 SQIVND (reference sequence). Losses at the gene ends were 4 bases for V and 6 bases for J; bases not matched to a gene: 6. 13 Jbeta primers and 60 Vbeta primers were used for the PCR. The data were produced by immunoSEQ multiplex PCR, yet TCRdb's version contains in-frame clones alone and is incomplete. The data show 100,000 to 150,000 clones, with 75% to 85% seen just once and 3.3% held by the top ten. These data are taken from a study of cytomegalovirus exposure and HLA in healthy donors. Findings and limits, study-wide: Data from an earlier analysis indicated that most TCR beta V segments were productive either about 87% or about 30% of the time. Listed as cytomegalovirus-associated were approximately 160 TCR beta chains.

This clonotype originated in a male donor in good health and CMV-seronegative. This chain uses TRBV19 with TRBJ1-2; TRBD1 matches at 9 bases. The sample comprised PBMCs. CDR3 nucleotides: TGTGCCAGTAGTACCTACAGGGGGCCCGATGGCTACACCTTC. Residues: CASSTYRGPDGYTF. Full variable domain (remainder filled in from reference TRBV19 and TRBJ1-2): DGGITQSPKYLFRKEGQNVTLSCEQNLNHDAMYWYRQDPGQGLRLIYYSQIVNDFQKGDIAEGYSVSREKKESFPLTVTSAQKNPTAFYLCASSTYRGPDGYTFGSGTRLTVV.